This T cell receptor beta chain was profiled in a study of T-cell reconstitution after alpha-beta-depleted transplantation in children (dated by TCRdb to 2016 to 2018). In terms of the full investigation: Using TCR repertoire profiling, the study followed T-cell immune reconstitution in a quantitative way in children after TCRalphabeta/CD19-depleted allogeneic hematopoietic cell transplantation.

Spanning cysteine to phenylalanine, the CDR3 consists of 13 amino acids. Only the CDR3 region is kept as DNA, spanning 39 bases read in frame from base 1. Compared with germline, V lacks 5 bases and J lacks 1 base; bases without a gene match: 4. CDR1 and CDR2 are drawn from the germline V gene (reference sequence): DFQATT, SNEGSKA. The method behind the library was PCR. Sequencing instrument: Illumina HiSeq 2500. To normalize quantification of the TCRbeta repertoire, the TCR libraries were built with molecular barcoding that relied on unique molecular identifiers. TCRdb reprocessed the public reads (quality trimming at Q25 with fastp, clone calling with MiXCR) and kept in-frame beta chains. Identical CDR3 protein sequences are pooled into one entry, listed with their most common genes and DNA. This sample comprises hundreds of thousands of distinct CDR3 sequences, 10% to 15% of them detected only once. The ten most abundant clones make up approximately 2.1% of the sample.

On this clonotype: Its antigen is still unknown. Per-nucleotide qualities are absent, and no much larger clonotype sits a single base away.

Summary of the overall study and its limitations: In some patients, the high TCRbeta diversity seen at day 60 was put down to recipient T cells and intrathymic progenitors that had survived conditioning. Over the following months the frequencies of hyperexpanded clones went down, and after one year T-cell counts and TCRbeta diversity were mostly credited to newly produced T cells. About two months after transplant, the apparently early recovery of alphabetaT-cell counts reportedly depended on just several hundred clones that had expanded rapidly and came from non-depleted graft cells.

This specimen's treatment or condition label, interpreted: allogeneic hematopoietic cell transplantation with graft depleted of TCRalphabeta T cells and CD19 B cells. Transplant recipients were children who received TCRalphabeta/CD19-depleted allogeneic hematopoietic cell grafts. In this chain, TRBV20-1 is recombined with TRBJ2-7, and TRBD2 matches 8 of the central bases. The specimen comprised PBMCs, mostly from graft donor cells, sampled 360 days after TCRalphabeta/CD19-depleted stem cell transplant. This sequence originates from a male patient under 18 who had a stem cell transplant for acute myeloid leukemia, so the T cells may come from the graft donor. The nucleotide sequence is TGCAGTGCTGTCCGGGGGGGATCCTACGAGCAGTACTTC. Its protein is CSAVRGGSYEQYF.